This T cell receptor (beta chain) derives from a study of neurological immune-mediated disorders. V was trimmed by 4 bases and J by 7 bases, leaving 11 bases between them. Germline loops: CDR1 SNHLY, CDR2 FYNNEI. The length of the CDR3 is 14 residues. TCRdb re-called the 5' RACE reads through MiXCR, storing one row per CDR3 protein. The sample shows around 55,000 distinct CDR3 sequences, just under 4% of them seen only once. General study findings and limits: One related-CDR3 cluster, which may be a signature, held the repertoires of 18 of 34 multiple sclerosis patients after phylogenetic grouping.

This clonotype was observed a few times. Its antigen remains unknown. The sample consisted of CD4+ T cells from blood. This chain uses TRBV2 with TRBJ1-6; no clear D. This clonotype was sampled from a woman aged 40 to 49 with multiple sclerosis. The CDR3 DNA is TGTGCCAGCAGTGTGCGGGTAGGGAATTCACCCCTCCACTTT. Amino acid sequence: CASSVRVGNSPLHF.